This T cell receptor (beta chain) is from a study of Graves' ophthalmopathy and Graves' hyperthyroidism. Amplification of TCR beta CDR3 regions used RNA transcripts. Second-round multiplex PCR came after a first-round RT-PCR that employed HTBI primers. TCRdb re-analysed the multiplex PCR reads in MiXCR, keeping a single row per CDR3 protein. Of a few hundred thousand distinct CDR3 sequences in the sample, 39% were seen once. This clonotype was recorded many times. The antigen remains unidentified. The germline CDR1 and CDR2 sequences are SGHRS and YFSETQ. Trimming cost V 0 bases and J 6 bases, with 12 bases left between them. The CDR3 has 14 amino acids. Whole-study findings and limits: In blood, most expanded thyroid clonotypes above 0.001 frequency were also detected.

Other autoimmune diseases, uncontrolled infections, pregnancy and lactation each led to patient exclusion. Diagnostic conclusions were grounded in clinical symptoms, serum thyroxine, TRAb, thyroid ultrasound and orbital computed tomography. The sequenced material came from peripheral blood or thyroid tissue (not recorded which). This TCR derives from an adult man with Graves' hyperthyroidism. The rearrangement joins TRBV5-1 to TRBJ1-2; D may be TRBD1 (5 bases). In nucleotides, the CDR3 is TGCGCCAGCAGCTTGGGGTCAGGGTTTGATGGCTACACCTTC. Its protein product is CASSLGSGFDGYTF.